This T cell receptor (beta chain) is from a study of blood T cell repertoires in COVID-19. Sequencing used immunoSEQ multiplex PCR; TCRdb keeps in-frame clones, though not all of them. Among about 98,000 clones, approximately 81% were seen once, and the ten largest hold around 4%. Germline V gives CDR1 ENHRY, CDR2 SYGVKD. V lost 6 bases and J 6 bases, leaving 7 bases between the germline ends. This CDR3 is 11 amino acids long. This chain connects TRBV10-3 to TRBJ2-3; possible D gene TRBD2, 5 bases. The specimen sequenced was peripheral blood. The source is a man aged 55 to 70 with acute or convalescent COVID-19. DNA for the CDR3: TGTGCCATCAGGGAGGCGGATACGCAGTATTTT. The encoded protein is CAIREADTQYF.